Following are 9 T cell receptor beta chains from one sample sequenced in a study of tumor-infiltrating lymphocytes in localized non-small cell lung cancer. TCRdb keeps only in-frame clones here, not all; method: immunoSEQ multiplex PCR. The sample contains 20,000 to 25,000 clones, approximately 59% of which appear only once. Sequences were obtained from lung tumor tissue. The receptors derive from a human donor with non-small cell lung cancer.

The chain recombines TRBV4-2 with TRBJ2-3, with D perhaps assigned TRBD1 or TRBD2 (5 bases each). The germline V gene has CDR1 LGHNA and CDR2 YNFKEQ. The germline V and J ends were trimmed by 0 bases and 6 bases, with 7 bases remaining between them. The CDR3 is 13 amino acids. CDR3 nucleotide sequence: TGTGCCAGCAGCCAAGAAGGGACCGATACGCAGTATTTT. Encoded protein: CASSQEGTDTQYF.

The chain recombines TRBV4-2 with TRBJ1-2; tentatively, D is TRBD1 (6 bases). V was pared by 0 bases and J by 2 bases, with 10 bases between. The CDR3 covers 15 residues. CDR1 and CDR2 (germline): LGHNA, YNFKEQ. DNA of the CDR3: TGTGCCAGCAGCCAAGAAGGGACACTGAACTATGGCTACACCTTC. Residues: CASSQEGTLNYGYTF.

A single count supports this clone. This rearrangement joins TRBV5-5 to TRBJ1-2; D is undetermined. Between the trimmed V and J ends, which lost 2 bases and 4 bases, there was a span of 15 bases. This CDR3 is built from 15 residues. Germline assignment: CDR1 SGHKS and CDR2 YYEKEE (reference sequence). The CDR3 reads CASSLEGQEFYGYTF. CDR3 coding DNA: TGTGCCAGCAGCTTAGAAGGGCAGGAGTTCTATGGCTACACCTTC.

In its sample, this clone is medium-sized. The rearrangement links TRBV6-1 to TRBJ1-3, with D unresolved. This CDR3 has 16 residues. CDR1 and CDR2 (germline): MNHNS, SASEGT. V was cut by 1 base and J by 3 bases, with 13 bases left in between. The chain's CDR3 is CASSEGWSLGGNTIYF. In nucleotides, the CDR3 is TGTGCCAGCAGTGAAGGGTGGAGTTTAGGTGGAAACACCATATATTTT.

V gene TRBV29-1 combines with J gene TRBJ1-2; D gene unclear. The V gene's germline CDR1 is SQVTM and CDR2 ANQGSEA. V shed 7 bases and J shed 5 bases, with 11 bases lying between them. The CDR3 consists of 11 residues. Here the CDR3 reads CSAKPAYGYTF. The CDR3 coding sequence is TGCAGCGCCAAGCCGGCATATGGCTACACCTTC.

The V call is TRBV6-1, the J call TRBJ2-5; no reliable D call. V was pared by 5 bases and J by 0 bases, with 7 bases between. The CDR3 is 13 residues long. CDR1 is MNHNS, CDR2 SASEGT, per germline. The CDR3 reads CASSKEYQETQYF. The CDR3 nucleotides read TGTGCCAGCAGTAAAGAGTACCAAGAGACCCAGTACTTC.

The sample holds a few counts of this clone. The chain uses TRBV19 and TRBJ1-2; D gene unclear. Germline loops: CDR1 LNHDA, CDR2 SQIVND (reference sequence). The CDR3 is 13 residues long. V shed 5 bases and J shed 4 bases, with 11 bases lying between them. This chain's CDR3 is CASSRESTYGYTF. The CDR3 DNA sequence: TGTGCCAGTAGTCGGGAGAGTACCTATGGCTACACCTTC. Drawing the rest from reference TRBV19 and TRBJ1-2, the complete variable domain is DGGITQSPKYLFRKEGQNVTLSCEQNLNHDAMYWYRQDPGQGLRLIYYSQIVNDFQKGDIAEGYSVSREKKESFPLTVTSAQKNPTAFYLCASSRESTYGYTFGSGTRLTVV.

This clone turned up a few times. The V call is TRBV9, the J call TRBJ1-1, with a tentative D call TRBD1 (6 bases). V lost 5 bases, J lost 2 bases, and 10 bases lay in between. From germline, CDR1 is SGDLS and CDR2 YYNGEE. The CDR3 consists of 13 residues. The CDR3, as DNA: TGTGCCAGCAGGGCAGGGGTAAACACTGAAGCTTTCTTT. Its translation: CASRAGVNTEAFF.

In this sample, this clone turned up once. This sequence joins TRBV5-1 and TRBJ1-5; tentative D call: TRBD1 (5 bases). The CDR3 spans 15 residues. The V end was cut by 1 base, the J end by 6 bases, with 14 bases between. The germline V gene encodes CDR1 SGHRS and CDR2 YFSETQ. CDR3 residues: CASSLSPGEGQPQHF. The CDR3 region has the DNA TGCGCCAGCAGCTTGTCACCGGGGGAAGGTCAGCCCCAGCATTTT.